Below are 11 T cell receptor beta chains sequenced from a single sample in a study of shared clonotypes between healthy human individuals. TCRdb's copy holds only in-frame clones and misses some; the assay was immunoSEQ multiplex PCR. The sample lists millions of clones, approximately 92% occurring once. Sequenced sample: naive CD4+ T cells sorted from blood. Indicated subset: CD45RA+ positively selected. The receptor set was obtained from a man aged 18-30 years in good health.

This chain links TRBV7-2 with TRBJ2-5; 11 bases map to TRBD2. Germline V gene sequence: CDR1 SGHTA, CDR2 FQGNSA. The CDR3 has 15 residues. V lost 0 bases to trimming and J lost 5 bases; unmatched junction nucleotides: 2. CDR3 in amino acids: CASSLASGRGETQYF. CDR3 nucleotides: TGTGCCAGCAGCTTAGCTAGCGGGAGGGGGGAGACCCAGTACTTC.

The chain carries TRBV30 and TRBJ2-2; the D call may be TRBD1 or TRBD2 (5 bases each). Germline V gene data show CDR1 as GTSNPN and CDR2 as SVGIG (reference sequence). This CDR3 is built from 15 residues. Between the trimmed V and J ends, which lost 6 bases and 0 bases, there was a span of 14 bases. CDR3 in DNA: TGTGCCTGCCCACCGACAGCGGCGAACACCGGGGAGCTGTTTTTT. The encoded protein is CACPPTAANTGELFF.

The chain carries TRBV27 and TRBJ1-1; D perhaps matches TRBD1 (5 bases). This CDR3 contains 11 residues. CDR1 MNHEY and CDR2 SMNVEV come from the germline V gene (reference sequence). V was shortened by 5 bases and J by 11 bases, with 12 bases between the two germline ends. This chain's CDR3 is CASSGNGGAFF. The CDR3 DNA is TGTGCCAGCAGTGGCAACGGGGGGGCTTTCTTT.

J is TRBJ1-3 and V is TRBV15; D ambiguous. The CDR3 runs 15 residues. Per the germline V gene, CDR1 is LNHNV and CDR2 is YYDKDF (reference sequence). Trimming took off 0 bases at V and 1 base at J, with 7 bases between the two ends. CDR3 region: CATSRETVSGNTIYF. The CDR3 region has the DNA TGTGCCACCAGCAGAGAGACTGTATCTGGAAACACCATATATTTT. The variable domain in full, with the rest retrieved from reference TRBV15 and TRBJ1-3, is DAMVIQNPRYQVTQFGKPVTLSCSQTLNHNVMYWYQQKSSQAPKLLFHYYDKDFNNEADTPDNFQSRRPNTSFCFLDIRSPGLGDTAMYLCATSRETVSGNTIYFGEGSWLTVV.

The chain has TRBV6-5 and TRBJ2-7; D assignment may be TRBD1 or TRBD2 (6 bases each). Trimming cost V 6 bases and J 4 bases, with 19 bases left between them. The CDR3 contains 15 residues. The germline CDR1 and CDR2 sequences are MNHEY and SVGAGI. The CDR3 DNA sequence: TGTGCCAGCAGCCTGGGACTCCAAGGGGGTTACGAGCAGTACTTC. It codes for CASSLGLQGGYEQYF.

The V and J genes are TRBV5-5 and TRBJ2-2; no clear D. V lost 5 bases and J 10 bases, leaving 12 bases between the germline ends. The CDR3 consists of 12 residues. Germline loops: CDR1 SGHKS, CDR2 YYEKEE (reference sequence). This CDR3 is CASSLQKEELFF. The CDR3, as DNA: TGTGCCAGCAGTCTACAGAAGGAGGAGCTGTTTTTT.

V gene TRBV7-2 combines with J gene TRBJ2-1; D perhaps matches TRBD2 (5 bases). V gave up 4 bases and J gave up 2 bases, with 15 bases separating them. Germline V gives CDR1 SGHTA, CDR2 FQGNSA. CDR3 length: 16 residues. As DNA, the CDR3 is TGTGCCAGCAGCTGGGCGGGCAGCGGCACCTACAATGAGCAGTTCTTC. Its translation is CASSWAGSGTYNEQFF.

Turning to this clone: The same CDR3 also results from other DNA sequences found in this sample. The gene calls are TRBV7-9 and TRBJ1-5, with D perhaps TRBD1 (5 bases). Trimming pared 0 bases from V and 1 base from J, leaving 7 bases between. This CDR3 is 15 amino acids long. Germline CDR1 and CDR2: SEHNR and FQNEAQ (reference sequence). The CDR3 reads CASSLAGDSNQPQHF. CDR3 sequence (DNA): TGTGCCAGCAGCTTAGCAGGGGACAGCAATCAGCCCCAGCATTTT. Full variable domain (missing parts from reference TRBV7-9 and TRBJ1-5): DTGVSQNPRHKITKRGQNVTFRCDPISEHNRLYWYRQTLGQGPEFLTYFQNEAQLEKSRLLSDRFSAERPKGSFSTLEIQRTEQGDSAMYLCASSLAGDSNQPQHFGDGTRLSIL.

This chain links TRBV5-4 with TRBJ2-7, with D possibly TRBD1 on 6 matching bases. CDR3 size: 15 residues. V lost 2 bases and J lost 3, with 15 bases in between. The germline gives CDR1 SGHNT, CDR2 YYREEE (reference sequence). The CDR3 DNA reads TGTGCCAGCAGCTTTTCAGCAGGGGTATACTACGAGCAGTACTTC. It yields the protein CASSFSAGVYYEQYF.

The CDR3 DNA sequence: TGTGCCAGCAGTTACGGGCAGGGAAATGGCTACACCTTC. Encoded protein: CASSYGQGNGYTF. V usage is TRBV6-6 and J usage is TRBJ1-2, with D possibly being TRBD1 (5 bases). The V gene lost 2 bases and the J gene lost 6 bases, with 10 bases spanning the gap. The CDR3 has 13 residues. Per the germline V gene, CDR1 is MNHNY and CDR2 is SVGAGI (reference sequence).

The V gene is TRBV14, the J gene TRBJ1-6; possible D gene TRBD1, 5 bases. The CDR3 extends over 18 amino acids. V was cut by 4 bases and J by 7 bases, with 23 bases left in between. The germline CDR1 and CDR2 sequences are SGHDN and FVKESK. CDR3 loop: CASSPPRQGGLRNSPLHF. CDR3 nucleotide sequence: TGTGCCAGCAGCCCCCCTAGGCAGGGCGGCCTTAGGAATTCACCCCTCCACTTT.